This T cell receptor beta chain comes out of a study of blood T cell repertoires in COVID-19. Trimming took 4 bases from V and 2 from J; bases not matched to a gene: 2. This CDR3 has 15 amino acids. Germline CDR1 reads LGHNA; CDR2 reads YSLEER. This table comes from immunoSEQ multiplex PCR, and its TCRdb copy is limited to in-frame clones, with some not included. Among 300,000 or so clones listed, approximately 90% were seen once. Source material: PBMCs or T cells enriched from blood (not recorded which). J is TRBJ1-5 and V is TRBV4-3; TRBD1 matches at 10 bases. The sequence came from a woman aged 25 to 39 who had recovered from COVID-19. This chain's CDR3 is CASSPGTGGNQPQHF. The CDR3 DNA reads TGCGCCAGCAGCCCCGGGACAGGGGGCAATCAGCCCCAGCATTTT.